The clone carrying this TCR beta chain was found once. Its antigen is not identified. The sample is drawn from a study of shared clonotypes between healthy human individuals. Whole-study context: Donors had three CD4 naive, three CD4 memory, two CD8 naive and one CD8 memory plate apiece.

Notes on the study in general: Researchers sampled only blood; tissue repertoires likely differ. Among non-shared clonotypes, generation probabilities were lower than among those shared by all four donors. Sorted-subset samples were not fully sequenced, rarefaction indicated.

Produced via immunoSEQ multiplex PCR; TCRdb's table is partial and in-frame only. The sample yields millions of clones, more than 90% seen once. The sequenced sample consisted of naive CD4+ T cells sorted from blood. Subset of the sample: CD45RA+ positively selected. The clonotype originates from a man aged 18-30 years in good health.

The CDR3 region is CASSLAAAPPGYTF. The CDR3 DNA reads as TGTGCCAGCAGCTTAGCTGCGGCGCCCCCAGGCTACACCTTC. The V call is TRBV7-9, the J call TRBJ1-2; D gene ambiguous. Per germline, CDR1 SEHNR and CDR2 FQNEAQ (reference sequence). V lost 0 bases and J 8 bases, leaving 13 bases between the germline ends. The CDR3 covers 14 residues.